A few counts support the clone carrying this T cell receptor beta chain. Its antigen is unknown. Germline V gene data show CDR1 as MNHNS and CDR2 as SASEGT. Trimming shortened V by 1 base and J by 0 bases, and 8 bases separated the two germline ends. The CDR3 has 15 amino acids. The data were obtained in a study of response to subunit inactivated influenza vaccine. Study results and caveats: Authors suggested that a seasonal influenza vaccination recruits few new T cells each time.

TCRdb itself ran the RT-PCR reads through MiXCR, one entry per CDR3 protein. The sample yields 610,000 or so distinct CDR3 sequences, 13% to 15% seen once. The starting material was PBMCs from blood, obtained 11 to 12 days after vaccination. The sequence derives from a man aged 50-60 years who received an inactivated influenza vaccine. The V call is TRBV6-1, the J call TRBJ2-3, with a weak D call TRBD2 (6 bases). This CDR3 reads CASSEGGGSTDTQYF. CDR3 DNA: TGTGCCAGCAGTGAAGGTGGGGGGAGCACAGATACGCAGTATTTT.